This T cell receptor beta chain was identified in a study of cytomegalovirus exposure and HLA in healthy donors. All donors participated as healthy donors of bone marrow. The PCR had 60 Vbeta and 13 Jbeta primers. TCRdb's copy holds only in-frame clones and misses some; the assay was immunoSEQ multiplex PCR. The table has approximately 170,000 clones, roughly 60% seen once. Sequenced: PBMCs. The source is a man aged 35 to 55 in good health and CMV-seronegative.

In DNA, the CDR3 is TGTGCCTGGAGGAGAATGGGCGGGACAGGGAGTTCCGAGCAGTACTTC. Translating gives CAWRRMGGTGSSEQYF. The chain carries TRBV30 and TRBJ2-7, with TRBD1 matching 9 bases. Unmatched junction bases numbered 15, after V lost 3 bases and J lost 6 bases. This CDR3 comprises 16 residues. Germline V gene data show CDR1 as GTSNPN and CDR2 as SVGIG (reference sequence).